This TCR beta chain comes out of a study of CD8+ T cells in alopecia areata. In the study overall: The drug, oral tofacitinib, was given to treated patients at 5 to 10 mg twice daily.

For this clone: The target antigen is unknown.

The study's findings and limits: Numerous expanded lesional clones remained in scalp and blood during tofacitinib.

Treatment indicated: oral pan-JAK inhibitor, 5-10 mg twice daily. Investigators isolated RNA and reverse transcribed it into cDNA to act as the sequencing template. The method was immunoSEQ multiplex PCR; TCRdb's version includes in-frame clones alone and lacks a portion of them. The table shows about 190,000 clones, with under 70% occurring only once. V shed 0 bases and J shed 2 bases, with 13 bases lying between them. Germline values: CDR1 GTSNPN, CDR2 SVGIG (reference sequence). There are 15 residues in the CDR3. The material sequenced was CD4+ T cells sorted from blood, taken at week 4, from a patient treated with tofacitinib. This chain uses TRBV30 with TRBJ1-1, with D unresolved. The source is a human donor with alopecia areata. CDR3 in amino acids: CAWSVPGSYNTEAFF. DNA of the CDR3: TGTGCCTGGAGTGTACCCGGATCCTATAACACTGAAGCTTTCTTT.